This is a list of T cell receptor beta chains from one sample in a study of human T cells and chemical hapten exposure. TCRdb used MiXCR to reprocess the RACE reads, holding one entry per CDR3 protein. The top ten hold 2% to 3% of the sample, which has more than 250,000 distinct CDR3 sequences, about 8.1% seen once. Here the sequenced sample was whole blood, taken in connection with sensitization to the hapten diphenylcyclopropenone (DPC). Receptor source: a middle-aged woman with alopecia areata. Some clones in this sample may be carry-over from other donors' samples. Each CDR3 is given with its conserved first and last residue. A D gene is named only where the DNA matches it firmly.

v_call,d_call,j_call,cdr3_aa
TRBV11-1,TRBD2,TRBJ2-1,CASSRGTSGINEQFF
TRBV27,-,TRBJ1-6,CASSLSRPIQPLHF
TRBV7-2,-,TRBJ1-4,CASSLEGLLNEKLFF
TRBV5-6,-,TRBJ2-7,CASSWGDPSYEQYF
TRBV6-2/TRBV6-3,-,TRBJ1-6,CASSYAGGNSPLHF
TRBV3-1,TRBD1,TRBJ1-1,CASSPRDRGPVGAFF
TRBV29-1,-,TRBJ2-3,CSVELSGTDTQYF
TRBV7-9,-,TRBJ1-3,CASSVTESGNTIYF
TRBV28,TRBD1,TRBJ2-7,CASTTLGRGRSDEQYF
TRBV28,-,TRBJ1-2,CASSSRTYGYTF
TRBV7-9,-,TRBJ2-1,CASVGSRTEQFF
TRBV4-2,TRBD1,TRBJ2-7,CASSQATGGEAYEQYF
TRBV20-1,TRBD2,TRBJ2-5,CSATGLAGGRAETQYF
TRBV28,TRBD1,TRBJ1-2,CASRPLGQGFSYGYTF
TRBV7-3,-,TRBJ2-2,CASSSGRLGGELFF
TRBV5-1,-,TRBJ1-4,CASSLEAGDEKLFF
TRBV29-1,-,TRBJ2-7,CSVEDQRDEQYF
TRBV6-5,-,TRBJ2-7,CASKPYLGATYEQYF
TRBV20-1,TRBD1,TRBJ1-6,CSARGTGGYNSPLHF
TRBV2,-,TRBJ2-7,CASRRVGVEQYF
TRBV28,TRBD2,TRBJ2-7,CASSSVSSGGYSEQYF
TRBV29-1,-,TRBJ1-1,CSVSGGGLNTEAFF
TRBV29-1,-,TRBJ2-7,CSVDRLGGEQYF
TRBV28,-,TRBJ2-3,CASSFAGRGTDTQYF
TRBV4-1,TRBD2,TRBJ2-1,CASSQNPGTSGHEQFF
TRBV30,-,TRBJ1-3,CAWSVRATGNTIYF
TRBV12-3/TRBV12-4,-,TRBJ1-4,CASSFFATNEKLFF
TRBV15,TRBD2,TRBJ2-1,CATSLTSGKVKQFF
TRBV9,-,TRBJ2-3,CASSVAPRGTDTQYF
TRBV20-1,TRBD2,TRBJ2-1,CSARTSGSYNEQFF
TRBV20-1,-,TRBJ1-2,CSALGLLTGYTF
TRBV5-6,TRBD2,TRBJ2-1,CASRSGTSGRAYNEQFF
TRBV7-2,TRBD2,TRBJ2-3,CASSSWGGEHGDTQYF
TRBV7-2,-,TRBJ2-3,CASSLVGRGPTDTQYF
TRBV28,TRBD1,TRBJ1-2,CASSLSTRGRSGYTF
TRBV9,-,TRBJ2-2,CASSGNPGPGELFF
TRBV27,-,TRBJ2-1,CASRPTSSHEQFF
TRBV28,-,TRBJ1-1,CASKYGDGNTEAFF